The entry below gives a single T cell receptor beta chain sequence along with its context. Only in-frame clones appear in the TCRdb table, and some are missing; sequencing was by immunoSEQ multiplex PCR. Among hundreds of thousands of clones listed, 70% to 90% were seen once. The CDR3 runs to 14 residues. The germline gives CDR1 SGHRS, CDR2 YFSETQ. Trimming left V 0 bases short and J 5 bases short, with 11 bases between. This record belongs to a study of blood T cell repertoires in COVID-19. Sequenced sample: peripheral blood. The chain has TRBV5-1 and TRBJ2-5; possible D gene TRBD2, 6 bases. The sequence derives from a woman in her sixties or seventies with COVID-19, enrolled during active disease. The CDR3 DNA reads TGCGCCAGCAGCTTGGGACTAGGCCAGGAGACCCAGTACTTC. Translation: CASSLGLGQETQYF.